This T cell receptor (beta chain) comes out of a study of T cells in Graves' hyperthyroidism and ophthalmopathy. Exclusions: uncontrolled infection, other autoimmune disease, pregnancy, lactation. TCR beta CDR3 region amplification was performed from RNA transcripts. TCR CDR3 regions were first amplified by RT-PCR with HTBI primers. TCRdb recomputed calls from the multiplex PCR reads with MiXCR, one row per CDR3 protein. The sample lists about 620,000 distinct CDR3 sequences; about 16% were seen once. Germline CDR1 is SGHAT and CDR2 is FQNNGV. Trimming stripped 1 base from V and 3 bases from J, with 10 bases between. CDR3 length equals 14 residues. This clonotype has at least ten counts.

The chain carries TRBV11-2 and TRBJ2-7; perhaps TRBD2 as D (5 bases). This TCR derives from a woman aged 25 to 39 with Graves' hyperthyroidism. Material for sequencing was blood. The CDR3 reads CASSLGRGFYEQYF. The CDR3 DNA is TGTGCCAGCAGCTTAGGACGGGGTTTCTACGAGCAGTACTTC.